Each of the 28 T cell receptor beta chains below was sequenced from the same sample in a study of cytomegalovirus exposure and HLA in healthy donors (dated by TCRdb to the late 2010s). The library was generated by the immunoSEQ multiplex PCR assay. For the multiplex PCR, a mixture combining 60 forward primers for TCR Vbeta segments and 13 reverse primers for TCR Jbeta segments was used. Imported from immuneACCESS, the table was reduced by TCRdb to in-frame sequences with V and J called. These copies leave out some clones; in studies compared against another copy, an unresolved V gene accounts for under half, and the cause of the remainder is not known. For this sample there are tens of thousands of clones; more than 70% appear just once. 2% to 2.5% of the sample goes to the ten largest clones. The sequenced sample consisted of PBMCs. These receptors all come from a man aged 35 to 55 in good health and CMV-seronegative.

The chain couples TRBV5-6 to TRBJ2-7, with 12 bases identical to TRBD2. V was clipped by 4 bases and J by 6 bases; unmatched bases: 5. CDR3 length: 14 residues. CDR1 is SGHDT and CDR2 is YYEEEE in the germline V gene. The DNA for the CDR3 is TGTGCCAGCAGCCCTAGCGGGAGGGCGGCCGAGCAGTACTTC. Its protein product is CASSPSGRAAEQYF.

The CDR3 nucleotides read TGTGCCACCCAAGCTAGCGGGAGAATGAGTTATACGCAGTATTTT. Its protein product is CATQASGRMSYTQYF. This chain links TRBV28 with TRBJ2-3; 10 bases fit TRBD2. Germline trimming cut 10 bases from V and 7 bases from J; bases unmatched to any gene: 14. CDR3 size: 15 residues. CDR1 is MDHEN, CDR2 SYDVKM, per germline. The full variable domain, its missing parts supplied by reference TRBV28 and TRBJ2-3, is DVKVTQSSRYLVKRTGEKVFLECVQDMDHENMFWYRQDPGLGLRLIYFSYDVKMKEKGDIPEGYSVSREKKERFSLILESASTNQTSMYLCATQASGRMSYTQYFGPGTRLTVL.

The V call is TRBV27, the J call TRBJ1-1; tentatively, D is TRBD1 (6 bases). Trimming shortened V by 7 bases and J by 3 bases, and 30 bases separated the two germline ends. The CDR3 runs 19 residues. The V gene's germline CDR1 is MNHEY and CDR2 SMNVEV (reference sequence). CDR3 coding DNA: TGTGCCAGCAATTTCCAGGTATTCAGGGGCCCACGAGGGGACACTGAAGCTTTCTTT. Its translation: CASNFQVFRGPRGDTEAFF.

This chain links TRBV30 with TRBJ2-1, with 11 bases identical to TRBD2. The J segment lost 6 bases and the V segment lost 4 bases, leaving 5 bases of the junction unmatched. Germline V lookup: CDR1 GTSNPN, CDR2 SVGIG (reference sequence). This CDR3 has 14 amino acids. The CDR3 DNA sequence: TGTGCCTGGATAGCGGGAGGGCCTGTCAATGAGCAGTTCTTC. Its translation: CAWIAGGPVNEQFF.

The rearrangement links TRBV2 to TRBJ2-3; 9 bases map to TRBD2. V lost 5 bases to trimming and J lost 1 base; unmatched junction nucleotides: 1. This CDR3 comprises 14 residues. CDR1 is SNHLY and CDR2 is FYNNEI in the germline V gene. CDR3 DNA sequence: TGTGCCAGCAGTATAGCGGGGGGCACAGATACGCAGTATTTT. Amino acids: CASSIAGGTDTQYF.

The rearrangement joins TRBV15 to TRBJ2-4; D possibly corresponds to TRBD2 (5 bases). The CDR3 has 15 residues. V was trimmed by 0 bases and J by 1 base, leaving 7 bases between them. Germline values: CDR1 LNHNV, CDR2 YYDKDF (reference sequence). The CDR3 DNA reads TGTGCCACCAGCAGAGATCGGGATGCCAAAAACATTCAGTACTTC. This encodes CATSRDRDAKNIQYF.

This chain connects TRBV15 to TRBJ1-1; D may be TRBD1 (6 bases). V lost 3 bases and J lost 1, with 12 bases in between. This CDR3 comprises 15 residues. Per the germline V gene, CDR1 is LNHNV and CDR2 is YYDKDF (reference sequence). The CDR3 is CATSSPHRENTEAFF. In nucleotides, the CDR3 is TGTGCCACCAGCAGTCCTCACAGGGAGAACACTGAAGCTTTCTTT.

In DNA, the CDR3 is TGCAGCGCTCGACGACTAGCGGGAGACCCAGATACGCAGTATTTT. Amino acid sequence: CSARRLAGDPDTQYF. This chain connects TRBV29-1 to TRBJ2-3; TRBD2 matches at 12 bases. Germline CDR1 reads SQVTM; CDR2 reads ANQGSEA. The CDR3 covers 15 residues. V lost 7 bases to trimming and J lost 4 bases; unmatched junction nucleotides: 9.

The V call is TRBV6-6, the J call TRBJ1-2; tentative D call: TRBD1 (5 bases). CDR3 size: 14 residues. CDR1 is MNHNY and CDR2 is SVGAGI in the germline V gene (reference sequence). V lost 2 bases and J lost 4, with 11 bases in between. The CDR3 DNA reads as TGTGCCAGCAGTTACCCCACGGGGGGCTATGGCTACACCTTC. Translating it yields CASSYPTGGYGYTF.

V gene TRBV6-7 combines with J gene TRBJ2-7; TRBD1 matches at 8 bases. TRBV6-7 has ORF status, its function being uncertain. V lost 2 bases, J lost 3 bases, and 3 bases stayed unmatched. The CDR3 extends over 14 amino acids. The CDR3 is CASSYRDRYYEQYF. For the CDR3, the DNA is TGTGCCAGCAGTTACCGGGACAGGTACTACGAGCAGTACTTC.

The CDR3 loop reads CASRYSLGSTDTQYF. The DNA of the CDR3 is TGTGCCAGCAGGTACAGCCTTGGGAGCACAGATACGCAGTATTTT. This rearrangement joins TRBV6-1 to TRBJ2-3; D is unclear. CDR1 is MNHNS and CDR2 is SASEGT in the germline V gene. The V end was cut by 6 bases, the J end by 0 bases, with 13 bases between. The CDR3 is 15 residues long.

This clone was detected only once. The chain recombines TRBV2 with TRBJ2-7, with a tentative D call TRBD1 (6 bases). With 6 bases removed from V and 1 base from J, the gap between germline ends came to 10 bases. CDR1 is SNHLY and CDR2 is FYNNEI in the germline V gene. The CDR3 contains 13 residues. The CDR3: CASRTGQSYEQYF. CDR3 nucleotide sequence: TGTGCCAGCAGGACGGGACAATCCTACGAGCAGTACTTC.

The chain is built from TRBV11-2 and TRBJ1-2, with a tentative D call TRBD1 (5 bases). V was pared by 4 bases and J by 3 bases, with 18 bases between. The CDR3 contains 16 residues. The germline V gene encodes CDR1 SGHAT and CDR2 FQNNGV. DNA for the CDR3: TGTGCCAGCAGCTCCGGGACTTTTTCCCGGGACTATGGCTACACCTTC. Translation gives CASSSGTFSRDYGYTF.

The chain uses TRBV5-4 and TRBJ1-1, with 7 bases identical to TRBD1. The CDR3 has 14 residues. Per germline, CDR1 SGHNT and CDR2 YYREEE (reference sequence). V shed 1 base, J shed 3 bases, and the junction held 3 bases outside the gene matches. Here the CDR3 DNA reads TGTGCCAGCAGCTTGATAGACAGGGACACTGAAGCTTTCTTT. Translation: CASSLIDRDTEAFF.

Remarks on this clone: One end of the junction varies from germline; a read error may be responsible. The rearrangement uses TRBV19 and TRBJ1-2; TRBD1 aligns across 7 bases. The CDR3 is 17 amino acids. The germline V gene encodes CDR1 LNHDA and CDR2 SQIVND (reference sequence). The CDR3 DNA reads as TGTGCCAGTAGTATACTCTTCCTGACAGGGTCGAACTATGGCTACAACTTC. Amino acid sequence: CASSILFLTGSNYGYNF.

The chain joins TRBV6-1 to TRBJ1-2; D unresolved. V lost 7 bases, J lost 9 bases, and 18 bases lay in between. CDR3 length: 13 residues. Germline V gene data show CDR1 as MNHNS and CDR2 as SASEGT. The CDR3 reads CASTSRVVRSYTF. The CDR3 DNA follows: TGTGCCAGCACTTCTCGGGTCGTTCGGAGCTACACCTTC.

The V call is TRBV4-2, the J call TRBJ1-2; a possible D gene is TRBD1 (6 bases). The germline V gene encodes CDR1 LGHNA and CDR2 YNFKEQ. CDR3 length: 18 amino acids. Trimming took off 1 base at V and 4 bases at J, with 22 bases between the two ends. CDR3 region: CASSQGYPLQGSSYGYTF. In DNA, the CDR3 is TGTGCCAGCAGCCAAGGGTACCCACTTCAGGGGTCGAGCTATGGCTACACCTTC.

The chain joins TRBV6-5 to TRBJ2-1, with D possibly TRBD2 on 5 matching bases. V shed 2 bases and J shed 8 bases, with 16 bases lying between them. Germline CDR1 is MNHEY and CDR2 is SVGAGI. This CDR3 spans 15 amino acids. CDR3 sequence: CASSYKGLTGDEQFF. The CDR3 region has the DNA TGTGCCAGCAGTTACAAAGGTCTCACCGGGGATGAGCAGTTCTTC.

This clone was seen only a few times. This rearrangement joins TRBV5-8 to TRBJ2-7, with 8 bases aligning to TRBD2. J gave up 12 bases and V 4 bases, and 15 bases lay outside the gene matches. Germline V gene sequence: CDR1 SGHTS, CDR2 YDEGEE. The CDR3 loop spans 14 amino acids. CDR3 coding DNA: TGTGCCAGCAGCCATCAAACTAGCGGAGGCCCCGGGTACTTC. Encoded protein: CASSHQTSGGPGYF.

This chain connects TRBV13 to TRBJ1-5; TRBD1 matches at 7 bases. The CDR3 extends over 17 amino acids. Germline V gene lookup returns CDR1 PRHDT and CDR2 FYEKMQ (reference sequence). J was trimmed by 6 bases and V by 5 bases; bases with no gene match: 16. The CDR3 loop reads CASSPGTDNSKGQPQHF. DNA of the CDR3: TGTGCCAGCAGCCCGGGGACAGATAATAGCAAGGGTCAGCCCCAGCATTTT.

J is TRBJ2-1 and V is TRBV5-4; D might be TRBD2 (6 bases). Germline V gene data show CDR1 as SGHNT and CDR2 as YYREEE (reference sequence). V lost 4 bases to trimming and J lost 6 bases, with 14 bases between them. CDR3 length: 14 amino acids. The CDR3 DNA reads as TGTGCCAGCAGCCCACGGGACTTGGTCAATGAGCAGTTCTTC. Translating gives CASSPRDLVNEQFF. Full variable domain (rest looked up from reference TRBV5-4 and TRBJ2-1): ETGVTQSPTHLIKTRGQQVTLRCSSQSGHNTVSWYQQALGQGPQFIFQYYREEENGRGNFPPRFSGLQFPNYSSELNVNALELDDSALYLCASSPRDLVNEQFFGPGTRLTVL.

CDR3 loop: CASSLAGFSNTEAFF. CDR3 nucleotides: TGTGCCAGCAGTTTGGCAGGGTTTTCGAACACTGAAGCTTTCTTT. V gene TRBV27 combines with J gene TRBJ1-1; D may be TRBD1 (5 bases). CDR1 is MNHEY and CDR2 is SMNVEV in the germline V gene (reference sequence). V was clipped by 3 bases and J by 1 base, with 12 bases between them. The CDR3 has 15 amino acids.

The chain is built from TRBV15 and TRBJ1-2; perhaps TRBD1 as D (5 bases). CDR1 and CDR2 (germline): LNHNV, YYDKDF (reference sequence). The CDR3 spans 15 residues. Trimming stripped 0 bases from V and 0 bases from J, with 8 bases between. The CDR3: CATSREGGANYGYTF. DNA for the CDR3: TGTGCCACCAGCAGAGAGGGGGGAGCTAACTATGGCTACACCTTC.

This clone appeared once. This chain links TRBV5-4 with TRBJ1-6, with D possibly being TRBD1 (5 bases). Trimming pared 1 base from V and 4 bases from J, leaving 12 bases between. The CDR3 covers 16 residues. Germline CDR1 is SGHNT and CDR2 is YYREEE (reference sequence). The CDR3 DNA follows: TGTGCCAGCAGCTTGTATCGGACAAATTATAATTCACCCCTCCACTTT. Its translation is CASSLYRTNYNSPLHF.

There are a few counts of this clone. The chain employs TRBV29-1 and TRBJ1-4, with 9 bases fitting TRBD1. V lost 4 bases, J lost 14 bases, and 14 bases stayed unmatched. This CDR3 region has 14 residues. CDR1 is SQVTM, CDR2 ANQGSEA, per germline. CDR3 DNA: TGCAGCGTTGTAGACAGGGGGATGAATGAAGGGCTGTTTTTT. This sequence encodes CSVVDRGMNEGLFF.

Here the CDR3 reads CASSNLGLAYNEQFF. CDR3 bases: TGTGCCAGCAGCAACCTCGGTCTAGCGTACAATGAGCAGTTCTTC. The chain employs TRBV21-1 and TRBJ2-1; the table's D call, TRBD2, was not checked against the DNA. TRBV21-1 is a listed pseudogene. This CDR3 contains 15 residues.

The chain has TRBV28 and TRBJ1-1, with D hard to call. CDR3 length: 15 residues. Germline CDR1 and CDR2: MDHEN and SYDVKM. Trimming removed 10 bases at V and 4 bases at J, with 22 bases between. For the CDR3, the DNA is TGTGCCACCCAAGCCCCCGCGAGGGCGGGCACTGAAGCTTTCTTT. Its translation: CATQAPARAGTEAFF.

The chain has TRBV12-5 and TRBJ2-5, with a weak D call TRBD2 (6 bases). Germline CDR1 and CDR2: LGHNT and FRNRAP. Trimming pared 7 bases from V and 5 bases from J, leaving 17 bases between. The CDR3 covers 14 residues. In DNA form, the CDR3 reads TGTGCTAGTGCGCGGGACTTAGTGGCGGAGACCCAGTACTTC. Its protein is CASARDLVAETQYF.